These T cell receptor beta chains were read from a single sample in a study of blood T cell repertoires in COVID-19. Some clones are missing from TCRdb's copy, which holds only in-frame ones; the method was immunoSEQ multiplex PCR. In the table there are 150,000 to 200,000 clones, about 81% of which are singletons. The material sequenced was peripheral blood. Receptor source: a human donor in a cohort sampled during active COVID-19. Both conserved end residues are part of each CDR3. The D gene is left open where the match is weak. The size of a clone is reported for some rows only, either as once, few or many, or as a class for expanded clones.

d_gene,v_gene,abundance,j_gene,CDR3nt,CDR3aa
TRBD2,TRBV19,-,TRBJ2-7,TGTGCCAGTAGTATAGGCCAATCTAGCGGGAGGACCTACGAGCAGTACTTC,CASSIGQSSGRTYEQYF
TRBD2,TRBV14,-,TRBJ2-3,TGTGCCAGCAGTTCAGCGGGAGTTCGCACAGATACGCAGTATTTT,CASSSAGVRTDTQYF
-,TRBV19,-,TRBJ1-1,TGTGCCAGTAGTTCCCTGGGGGGCACTGAAGCTTTCTTT,CASSSLGGTEAFF
-,TRBV7-9,few,TRBJ2-7,TGTGCCAGCAGCCCAAACCGGGCGGGTAGCTCCTACGAGCAGTACTTC,CASSPNRAGSSYEQYF
-,TRBV29-1,-,TRBJ1-1,TGCAGCGGGTGGGACACCCTGGGCACTGAAGCTTTCTTT,CSGWDTLGTEAFF
TRBD1,TRBV5-1,-,TRBJ2-7,TGCGCCAGCAGCTTGCCCGGGACAGGGGGAAGCGAGCAGTACTTC,CASSLPGTGGSEQYF
TRBD1,TRBV3-1/TRBV3-2,-,TRBJ1-5,TGTGCCAGCAGCCGGTCAGGGGGTAATCAGCCCCAGCATTTT,CASSRSGGNQPQHF
-,TRBV29-1,once,TRBJ2-5,TGCAGCGTTGTTTTGGTCGGGGAGACCCAGTACTTC,CSVVLVGETQYF
TRBD1,TRBV2,-,TRBJ1-2,TGTGCCAGCAAACTTCGGGACAGCAACTATGGCTACACCTTC,CASKLRDSNYGYTF
-,TRBV5-6,once,TRBJ2-1,TGTGCCAGCGAGTTTCGACGGGGGAAAACCTACAATGAGCAGTTCTTC,CASEFRRGKTYNEQFF
-,TRBV7-2,once,TRBJ2-5,TGTGCCAGCAGCTTAGGACTAGTTGCAGAGACCCAGTACTTC,CASSLGLVAETQYF
TRBD2,TRBV5-1,-,TRBJ2-1,TGCGCCAGCAGCTCCCGGCGGGGGGCAACAGGGGAGCAGTTCTTC,CASSSRRGATGEQFF
-,TRBV25-1,-,TRBJ1-6,TGTGCCAGCAGCCTGCGGGGGGCTCGGTCACCCCTCCACTTT,CASSLRGARSPLHF
TRBD1,TRBV18,-,TRBJ1-1,TGTGCCAGCTCACGACAGGGTTCTGAAGCTTTCTTT,CASSRQGSEAFF